This T cell receptor beta chain was sequenced for a study of monozygotic twins with inflammatory bowel disease. Study-wide results and limits: With others, IBD patients shared fewer clonotypes than healthy twins did, especially with disease activity. TCRbeta diversity (inverse Simpson) was lower in IBD patients than in healthy co-twins.

Remarks on this clonotype: Its antigen remains unknown.

The CDR3 length is 15 residues. Germline CDR1 and CDR2: SGHRS and YFSETQ. From approximately 3,500 ng of total RNA, each TCR library was prepared. Using the 5' RACE reads, TCRdb records one entry per CDR3 protein without DNA. Recorded for this sample: under 200,000 distinct CDR3 sequences. Each donor had less than 3 ml of blood drawn. V usage is TRBV5-1 and J usage is TRBJ2-3; TCRdb names TRBD1, which stays unverified in the absence of DNA. The sample comprised blood. This clonotype was obtained from a human donor with ulcerative colitis or Crohn's disease, or a healthy co-twin of an affected twin (not recorded which). The CDR3 spells CASSGDTTSTDTQYF.